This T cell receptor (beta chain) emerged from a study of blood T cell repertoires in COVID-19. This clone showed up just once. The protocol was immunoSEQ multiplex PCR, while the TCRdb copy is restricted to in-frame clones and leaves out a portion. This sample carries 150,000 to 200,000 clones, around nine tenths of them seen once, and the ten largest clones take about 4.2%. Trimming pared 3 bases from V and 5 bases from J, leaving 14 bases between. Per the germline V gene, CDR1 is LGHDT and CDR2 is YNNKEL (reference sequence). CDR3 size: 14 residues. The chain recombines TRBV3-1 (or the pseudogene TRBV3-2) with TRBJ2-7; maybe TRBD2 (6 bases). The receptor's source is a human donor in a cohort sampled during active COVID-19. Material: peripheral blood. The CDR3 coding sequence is TGTGCCAGCAGCCACGGGACGGGAGTTGACGAGCAGTACTTC. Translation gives CASSHGTGVDEQYF.